These 26 T cell receptor beta chains originate from one sample sequenced in a study of blood T cell repertoires in COVID-19. The repertoire was sequenced with immunoSEQ multiplex PCR; TCRdb's copy has only in-frame clones and lacks some. The sample has 65,000 to 90,000 clones, approximately 80% seen once. Sequenced material: peripheral blood. The receptors come from a man at least 80 years old with active or convalescent COVID-19.

This sequence joins TRBV5-5 and TRBJ2-1; tentatively, D is TRBD1 (6 bases). Germline V lookup: CDR1 SGHKS, CDR2 YYEKEE (reference sequence). Trimming took off 4 bases at V and 4 bases at J, with 12 bases between the two ends. This CDR3 has 14 residues. The CDR3 DNA follows: TGTGCCAGCAGCGCCATACAGGGATACAATGAGCAGTTCTTC. It yields the protein CASSAIQGYNEQFF.

The chain carries TRBV5-4 and TRBJ2-2; D might be TRBD1 (6 bases). CDR3 length: 14 residues. V was shortened by 4 bases and J by 3 bases, with 10 bases between the two germline ends. Germline CDR1 reads SGHNT; CDR2 reads YYREEE (reference sequence). This chain's CDR3 is CASSGTLYTGELFF. CDR3 nucleotides: TGTGCCAGCAGCGGGACACTGTACACCGGGGAGCTGTTTTTT.

This rearrangement joins TRBV5-6 to TRBJ1-6, with a tentative D call TRBD1 (5 bases). V shed 1 base and J shed 0 bases, with 8 bases lying between them. Germline V CDR1 and CDR2: SGHDT, YYEEEE. The CDR3 spans 16 residues. The CDR3 bases are TGTGCCAGCAGCTTGAGGGACTACTCCTATAATTCACCCCTCCACTTT. Its protein product is CASSLRDYSYNSPLHF.

The chain links TRBV7-2 to TRBJ2-3, with D possibly being TRBD2 (6 bases). This CDR3 has 15 amino acids. Trimming took off 5 bases at V and 0 bases at J, with 12 bases between the two ends. CDR1 is SGHTA and CDR2 is FQGNSA in the germline V gene. The CDR3 region has the DNA TGTGCCAGCAGCACGACGACTAGGAGCACAGATACGCAGTATTTT. Translating it yields CASSTTTRSTDTQYF. The complete variable domain, with remaining parts taken from reference TRBV7-2 and TRBJ2-3, reads GAGVSQSPSNKVTEKGKDVELRCDPISGHTALYWYRQSLGQGLEFLIYFQGNSAPDKSGLPSDRFSAERTGGSVSTLTIQRTQQEDSAVYLCASSTTTRSTDTQYFGPGTRLTVL.

J is TRBJ2-3 and V is TRBV4-1, with 10 positions matching TRBD2. The CDR3 is 16 residues long. Trimming took 1 base from V and 4 from J; bases not matched to a gene: 5. Germline CDR1 and CDR2: MGHRA and YSYEKL. The CDR3 loop is CASSQGLAGGADTQYF. The CDR3 nucleotides read TGCGCCAGCAGCCAAGGGTTAGCGGGGGGCGCAGATACGCAGTATTTT.

V and J are TRBV7-2 and TRBJ1-2, with 8 bases identical to TRBD1. Germline values: CDR1 SGHTA, CDR2 FQGNSA. The CDR3 spans 13 residues. The ends lost 1 base at V and 9 bases at J; junction bases unmatched: 4. The CDR3 is CASSLGQGLSYTF. DNA for the CDR3: TGTGCCAGCAGCTTAGGACAGGGGTTGAGCTACACCTTC.

The V and J genes are TRBV7-2 and TRBJ2-1, with TRBD1 as a possible D gene (6 bases). CDR3 size: 14 residues. Trimming removed 5 bases at V and 0 bases at J, with 8 bases between. Germline assignment: CDR1 SGHTA and CDR2 FQGNSA. The CDR3 coding sequence is TGTGCCAGCAGCCACAGGGACTCCTACAATGAGCAGTTCTTC. Protein sequence: CASSHRDSYNEQFF.

This chain uses TRBV2 with TRBJ2-5, with 7 nucleotides matching TRBD2. The CDR3 is 15 residues long. CDR1 and CDR2 (germline): SNHLY, FYNNEI. V dropped 7 bases and J dropped 3; count of bases not matched to a gene: 11. As DNA, the CDR3 is TGTGCCAGCAAGGACCCGGGGGGACCTAAAGAGACCCAGTACTTC. Translated, it gives CASKDPGGPKETQYF.

The genes are TRBV2 and TRBJ2-3; D gene ambiguous. The germline V gene has CDR1 SNHLY and CDR2 FYNNEI. V was clipped by 3 bases and J by 1 base, with 11 bases between them. The CDR3 extends over 15 amino acids. CDR3 sequence reads: CASSDRISGTDTQYF. In DNA, the CDR3 is TGTGCCAGCAGTGACCGTATTTCAGGCACAGATACGCAGTATTTT.

J is TRBJ2-3 and V is TRBV7-9; TRBD2 matches at 8 bases. V was clipped by 1 base and J by 3 bases; unmatched bases: 9. The CDR3 runs 17 residues. Looked up from germline, CDR1 is SEHNR and CDR2 is FQNEAQ (reference sequence). The DNA for the CDR3 is TGTGCCAGCAGCTTAGTGGGCCTGCGGGAGGTAACAGATACGCAGTATTTT. The encoded protein is CASSLVGLREVTDTQYF. Filled out from reference TRBV7-9 and TRBJ2-3, the complete variable domain reads DTGVSQNPRHKITKRGQNVTFRCDPISEHNRLYWYRQTLGQGPEFLTYFQNEAQLEKSRLLSDRFSAERPKGSFSTLEIQRTEQGDSAMYLCASSLVGLREVTDTQYFGPGTRLTVL.

The chain combines TRBV5-8 with TRBJ1-1; 9 nucleotides agree with TRBD1. The length of the CDR3 is 14 residues. The ends lost 7 bases at V and 2 bases at J; junction bases unmatched: 6. The V gene's germline CDR1 is SGHTS and CDR2 YDEGEE. In nucleotides, the CDR3 is TGTGCCAGCGGCCGGGACAGGGCAAACACTGAAGCTTTCTTT. Its translation is CASGRDRANTEAFF.

The chain recombines TRBV27 with TRBJ2-3; 10 bases agree with TRBD1. The CDR3 runs 15 residues. Germline CDR1 MNHEY, CDR2 SMNVEV (reference sequence). V shed 6 bases, J shed 7 bases, and the junction held 10 bases outside the gene matches. This CDR3 reads CASSQGQGKFYTQYF. The CDR3 DNA follows: TGTGCCAGCAGCCAGGGACAGGGGAAGTTCTATACGCAGTATTTT.

The J gene is TRBJ2-7, the V gene TRBV5-1; 13 nucleotides line up with TRBD2. Looked up from germline, CDR1 is SGHRS and CDR2 is YFSETQ. CDR3 size: 15 residues. Losses at the gene ends were 3 bases for V and 6 bases for J; bases not matched to a gene: 6. CDR3 region: CASSSGLAGRGEQYF. The CDR3, as DNA: TGCGCCAGCAGCTCGGGACTAGCGGGAAGGGGCGAGCAGTACTTC.

This chain connects TRBV2 to TRBJ2-1; TRBD1 is a possible D gene (6 bases). This CDR3 contains 15 residues. V was trimmed by 6 bases and J by 4 bases, leaving 16 bases between them. The germline V gene has CDR1 SNHLY and CDR2 FYNNEI. The CDR3 spells CASSAAGTLYNEQFF. For the CDR3, the DNA is TGTGCCAGCAGCGCAGCCGGGACACTATACAATGAGCAGTTCTTC.

The chain combines TRBV2 with TRBJ1-2, with D maybe TRBD1 (5 bases). The CDR3 has 13 residues. V lost 4 bases, J lost 7 bases, and 13 bases lay in between. In germline, CDR1 is SNHLY, CDR2 FYNNEI. CDR3 nucleotides: TGTGCCAGCAGTGCTCAGGGAGCGGGTGGCTACACCTTC. It translates to CASSAQGAGGYTF.

This chain joins TRBV6-5 and TRBJ2-3; perhaps TRBD2 as D (6 bases). V shed 0 bases and J shed 1 base, with 8 bases lying between them. This CDR3 contains 15 residues. Germline-derived CDR1 and CDR2 are MNHEY and SVGAGI. CDR3 nucleotide sequence: TGTGCCAGCAGTTACTCGTCTAGCGGCACAGATACGCAGTATTTT. This translates into CASSYSSSGTDTQYF.

V is TRBV11-3 and J is TRBJ2-7, with 7 positions matching TRBD1. This CDR3 contains 16 residues. Unmatched junction bases numbered 11, after V lost 4 bases and J lost 2 bases. Germline CDR1 is SGHNT and CDR2 is YENEEA. CDR3 nucleotides: TGTGCCAGCAGCTCGACCCGCCGGGACAGAGCCTACGAGCAGTACTTC. It encodes CASSSTRRDRAYEQYF.

The gene calls are TRBV7-2 and TRBJ2-3, with D maybe TRBD2 (5 bases). Looked up from germline, CDR1 is SGHTA and CDR2 is FQGNSA. Trimming took off 0 bases at V and 9 bases at J, with 10 bases between the two ends. The CDR3 runs to 13 residues. Written as DNA, the CDR3 is TGTGCCAGCAGCTTAGCTTCGGGCGGGACGCAGTATTTT. Translated: CASSLASGGTQYF.

V is TRBV5-5 and J is TRBJ2-7; D perhaps matches TRBD1 (6 bases). This CDR3 is built from 13 residues. V dropped 2 bases and J dropped 6 bases, with 12 bases sitting between them. CDR1 and CDR2 (germline): SGHKS, YYEKEE (reference sequence). CDR3 nucleotide sequence: TGTGCCAGCAGCTTTAACCGGGACACCGAGCAGTACTTC. Amino acids: CASSFNRDTEQYF.

This clone was seen once. This chain joins TRBV19 and TRBJ2-2, with D perhaps TRBD1 (5 bases). Trimming took off 9 bases at V and 1 base at J, with 12 bases between the two ends. CDR3 length: 14 amino acids. Per germline, CDR1 LNHDA and CDR2 SQIVND (reference sequence). CDR3: CASAGLRNTGELFF. As DNA, the CDR3 is TGTGCCAGCGCAGGGTTAAGGAACACCGGGGAGCTGTTTTTT.

DNA for the CDR3: TGCGCCAGCAGCCTAACCGGAACAGGGGCCCCTTACAATGAGCAGTTCTTC. It yields the protein CASSLTGTGAPYNEQFF. The chain joins TRBV4-1 to TRBJ2-1, with TRBD1 matching 7 bases. Germline V gene data show CDR1 as MGHRA and CDR2 as YSYEKL. The CDR3 is 17 residues long. The junction had 13 bases not matched to a gene; V was cut back by 4 bases and J by 4 bases.

This chain links TRBV4-2 with TRBJ2-7; 12 bases map to TRBD2. Germline values: CDR1 LGHNA, CDR2 YNFKEQ. The J segment lost 7 bases and the V segment lost 0 bases, leaving 7 bases of the junction unmatched. The length of the CDR3 is 16 residues. The CDR3 bases are TGTGCCAGCAGCCAAGAACTAGCGGGAGGACCGAAGGAGCAGTACTTC. This sequence encodes CASSQELAGGPKEQYF.

The V and J genes are TRBV11-2 and TRBJ2-1; a weak D match, TRBD2 (6 bases). Germline V gene lookup returns CDR1 SGHAT and CDR2 FQNNGV. V lost 1 base and J 7 bases, leaving 14 bases between the germline ends. The CDR3 is 15 amino acids. CDR3 amino acids: CASSLGSGRGNEQFF. In DNA, the CDR3 is TGTGCCAGCAGCTTAGGTTCCGGGAGAGGGAATGAGCAGTTCTTC. Filled out from reference TRBV11-2 and TRBJ2-1, the complete variable domain reads EAGVAQSPRYKIIEKRQSVAFWCNPISGHATLYWYQQILGQGPKLLIQFQNNGVVDDSQLPKDRFSAERLKGVDSTLKIQPAKLEDSAVYLCASSLGSGRGNEQFFGPGTRLTVL.

V gene TRBV28 combines with J gene TRBJ2-5; a weak D match, TRBD2 (6 bases). V was trimmed by 5 bases and J by 5 bases, leaving 15 bases between them. Germline CDR1 MDHEN, CDR2 SYDVKM. The CDR3 runs 14 residues. In DNA, the CDR3 is TGTGCCAGCAGTGTCACGACTAGTTTGGAGACCCAGTACTTC. Amino acid sequence: CASSVTTSLETQYF.

The table lists this clone with a few counts. The chain carries TRBV10-2 and TRBJ2-5; maybe TRBD2 (6 bases). Trimming left V 8 bases short and J 5 bases short, with 12 bases between. CDR1 is WSHSY, CDR2 SAAADI, per germline. This CDR3 has 12 residues. The chain's CDR3 is CASGMGGETQYF. CDR3 nucleotide sequence: TGCGCCAGCGGTATGGGAGGTGAGACCCAGTACTTC.

The chain has TRBV4-2 and TRBJ2-1; no definite D call. CDR1 is LGHNA and CDR2 is YNFKEQ in the germline V gene. This CDR3 region has 13 residues. V was trimmed by 1 base and J by 8 bases, leaving 9 bases between them. The CDR3 region has the DNA TGTGCCAGCAGCCAAGGCCTAGACTATGAGCAGTTCTTC. Its protein is CASSQGLDYEQFF.